This TCR beta chain emerged from a study of response to subunit inactivated influenza vaccine. Study conclusions and caveats: Each seasonal influenza vaccination, the authors suggested, recruits few new T cells.

A single record per CDR3 protein comes from TCRdb applying MiXCR to the RT-PCR reads. Of 150,000 to 200,000 distinct CDR3 sequences in the sample, about a tenth are singletons; the top ten hold around an eighth. Comments on this clonotype: Antigen specificity is unknown.

After removal of 4 bases from V and 2 bases from J, the junction contained 7 bases not matched to a gene. There are 15 residues in the CDR3. Germline V gene data show CDR1 as SQVTM and CDR2 as ANQGSEA. The rearrangement joins TRBV29-1 to TRBJ2-5; TRBD2 matches 10 bases. The origin of this receptor is a man in his forties or fifties who received an inactivated influenza vaccine. The sequencing used non-naive T cells sorted from PBMCs, collected about 40 days after vaccination. The CDR3 DNA reads as TGCAGCGTTGGGGTTGCTAGCGGGAGTCAAGAGACCCAGTACTTC. This translates into CSVGVASGSQETQYF.